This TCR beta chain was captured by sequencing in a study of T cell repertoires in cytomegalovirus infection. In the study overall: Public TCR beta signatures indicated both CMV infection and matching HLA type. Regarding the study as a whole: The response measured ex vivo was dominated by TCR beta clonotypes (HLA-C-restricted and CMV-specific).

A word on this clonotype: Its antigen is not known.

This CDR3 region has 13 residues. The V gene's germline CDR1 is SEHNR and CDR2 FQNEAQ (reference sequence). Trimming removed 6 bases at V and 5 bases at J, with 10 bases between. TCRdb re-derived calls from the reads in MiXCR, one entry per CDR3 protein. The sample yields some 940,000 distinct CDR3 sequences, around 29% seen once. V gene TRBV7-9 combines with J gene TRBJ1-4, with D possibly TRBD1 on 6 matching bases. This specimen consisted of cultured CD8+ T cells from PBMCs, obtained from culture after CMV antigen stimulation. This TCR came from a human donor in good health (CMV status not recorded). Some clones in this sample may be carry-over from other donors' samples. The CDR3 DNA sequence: TGTGCCAGCAGAGGGGGAATCAATGAAAAACTGTTTTTT. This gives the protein CASRGGINEKLFF.